This TCR beta chain was found in a study of blood T cell repertoires in COVID-19. V lost 3 bases, J lost 6 bases, and 14 bases lay in between. Germline loops: CDR1 MNHEY, CDR2 SVGAGI. The length of the CDR3 is 14 residues. Authors' methods: Estimated nucleated cell counts came from reference gene primer amplification. Clones were sequenced by immunoSEQ multiplex PCR, and TCRdb holds only the in-frame ones, with some missing. The V and J calls and clone size were taken over from that table, and D and trimming were inferred from the DNA. In the table there are around 140,000 clones, about 87% of which are singletons.

The sample was peripheral blood. The TCR sequence derives from a human donor in a cohort sampled during active COVID-19. The chain joins TRBV6-5 to TRBJ1-1, with D perhaps matching TRBD1 (6 bases). CDR3 in amino acids: CASSYLLRGAEAFF. The CDR3 DNA reads TGTGCCAGCAGTTATCTCCTCAGGGGCGCTGAAGCTTTCTTT.